These 8 T cell receptor beta chains were all obtained from the same sample, sequenced in a study of blood T cell repertoires in COVID-19. The method was immunoSEQ multiplex PCR; TCRdb's version includes in-frame clones alone and lacks a portion of them. Here the sample spans 85,000 to 95,000 clones, 60% to 85% being singletons. The sequencing input was peripheral blood. These receptors were obtained from a man in his 70s with acute or convalescent COVID-19.

The rearrangement links TRBV3-1 (or the pseudogene TRBV3-2) to TRBJ1-2; no clear D. Germline V gives CDR1 LGHDT, CDR2 YNNKEL (reference sequence). V was cut by 2 bases and J by 4 bases, with 11 bases left in between. The CDR3 extends over 14 amino acids. The CDR3 DNA is TGTGCCAGCAGCCAAATGCTAGCGACCTATGGCTACACCTTC. Protein product: CASSQMLATYGYTF.

The V and J genes are TRBV9 and TRBJ2-3; perhaps TRBD2 as D (5 bases). This CDR3 is built from 16 residues. In germline, CDR1 is SGDLS, CDR2 YYNGEE. The germline V and J ends were trimmed by 0 bases and 1 base, with 12 bases remaining between them. DNA of the CDR3: TGTGCCAGCAGCGTAGCTACTGACGGGGGCACAGATACGCAGTATTTT. Translated: CASSVATDGGTDTQYF.

This clone is a singleton in its sample. This chain uses TRBV5-8 with TRBJ2-7; D uncertain. The CDR3 covers 15 residues. CDR1 and CDR2 from the germline V gene are SGHTS and YDEGEE. The V end lost 0 bases, the J end lost 3 bases, and 13 bases lay between the germline ends. The CDR3 region has the DNA TGTGCCAGCAGCTTGGCCGAAGTTCAGATCTACGAGCAGTACTTC. Translating gives CASSLAEVQIYEQYF.

This chain uses TRBV9 with TRBJ1-3; D is undetermined. The CDR3 covers 15 residues. V lost 1 base and J 7 bases, leaving 15 bases between the germline ends. Germline CDR1 is SGDLS and CDR2 is YYNGEE. Here the CDR3 DNA reads TGTGCCAGCAGCGTAACGGGTTTCACCGGGAACACCATATATTTT. Its translation is CASSVTGFTGNTIYF.

V usage is TRBV30 and J usage is TRBJ1-6; no definite D call. The germline V and J ends were trimmed by 0 bases and 4 bases, with 4 bases remaining between them. In germline, CDR1 is GTSNPN, CDR2 SVGIG (reference sequence). The CDR3 runs to 13 residues. The CDR3 region has the DNA TGTGCCTGGAGTGTGGAGTATAATTCACCCCTCCACTTT. Amino acids: CAWSVEYNSPLHF.

The chain carries TRBV10-1 and TRBJ2-1; TRBD2 matches at 13 bases. The length of the CDR3 is 15 residues. Trimming took 3 bases from V and 7 from J; bases not matched to a gene: 3. Germline V CDR1 and CDR2: WNHNN, SYGVQD (reference sequence). The CDR3 is CASSDPGLAGNEQFF. In DNA form, the CDR3 reads TGCGCCAGCAGTGATCCGGGACTAGCGGGAAATGAGCAGTTCTTC.

Details on this clone: This CDR3 is also generated by other DNA sequences in the sample. This chain links TRBV5-1 with TRBJ1-6; D gene unclear. Trimming pared 0 bases from V and 9 bases from J, leaving 28 bases between. Per germline, CDR1 SGHRS and CDR2 YFSETQ. The CDR3 totals 20 residues. CDR3 in amino acids: CASSLVGPRVSHEESSPLHF. For the CDR3, the DNA is TGCGCCAGCAGCTTGGTAGGCCCCCGGGTTTCCCATGAGGAAAGTTCACCCCTCCACTTT.

The J gene is TRBJ1-6, the V gene TRBV4-1; 11 bases agree with TRBD1. The CDR3 is 15 amino acids. CDR1 MGHRA and CDR2 YSYEKL come from the germline V gene. The V and J ends lost 4 bases and 10 bases, in that order; junction bases with no gene match: 6. CDR3 residues: CASSPGQGEGSPLHF. Here the CDR3 DNA reads TGCGCCAGCAGCCCGGGACAGGGGGAGGGGTCACCCCTCCACTTT.